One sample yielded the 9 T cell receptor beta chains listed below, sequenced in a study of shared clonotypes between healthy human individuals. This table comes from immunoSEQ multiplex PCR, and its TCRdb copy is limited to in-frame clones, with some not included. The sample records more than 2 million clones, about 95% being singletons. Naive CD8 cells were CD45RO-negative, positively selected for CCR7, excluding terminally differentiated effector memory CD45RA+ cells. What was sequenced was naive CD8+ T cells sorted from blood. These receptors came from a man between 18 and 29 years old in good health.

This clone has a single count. The CDR3 bases are TGTGCCAGCAGCTTCGGACCCCAGGGGTCCACTGAAGCTTTCTTT. The encoded protein is CASSFGPQGSTEAFF. V usage is TRBV7-9 and J usage is TRBJ1-1; TRBD1 might be the D (6 bases). The ends were cut back, 3 bases at V and 4 bases at J, with 15 bases in the middle. The CDR3 totals 15 residues. Germline V gene data show CDR1 as SEHNR and CDR2 as FQNEAQ (reference sequence).

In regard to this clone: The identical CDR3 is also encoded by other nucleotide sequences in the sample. CDR3 sequence (DNA): TGTGCCAGCAGCCCCCCCCTGGCGGATACGCAGTATTTT. Its protein is CASSPPLADTQYF. The chain is built from TRBV7-9 and TRBJ2-3, with D hard to call. V lost 5 bases and J 6 bases, leaving 12 bases between the germline ends. CDR3 length: 13 residues. Germline-derived CDR1 and CDR2 are SEHNR and FQNEAQ (reference sequence).

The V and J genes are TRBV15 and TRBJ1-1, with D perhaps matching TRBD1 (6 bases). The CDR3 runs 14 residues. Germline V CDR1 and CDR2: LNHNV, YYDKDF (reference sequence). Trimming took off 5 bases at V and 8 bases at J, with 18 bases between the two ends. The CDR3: CATSRGHGGGEAFF. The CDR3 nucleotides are TGTGCCACCAGCCGGGGACACGGCGGGGGCGAAGCTTTCTTT. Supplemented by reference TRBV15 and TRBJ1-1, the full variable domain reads DAMVIQNPRYQVTQFGKPVTLSCSQTLNHNVMYWYQQKSSQAPKLLFHYYDKDFNNEADTPDNFQSRRPNTSFCFLDIRSPGLGDTAMYLCATSRGHGGGEAFFGQGTRLTVV.

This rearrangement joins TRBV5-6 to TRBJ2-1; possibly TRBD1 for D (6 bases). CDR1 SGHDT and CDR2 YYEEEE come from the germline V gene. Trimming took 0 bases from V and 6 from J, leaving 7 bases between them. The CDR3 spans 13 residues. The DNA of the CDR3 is TGTGCCAGCAGCTTGGCCAGGGGCAATGAGCAGTTCTTC. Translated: CASSLARGNEQFF.

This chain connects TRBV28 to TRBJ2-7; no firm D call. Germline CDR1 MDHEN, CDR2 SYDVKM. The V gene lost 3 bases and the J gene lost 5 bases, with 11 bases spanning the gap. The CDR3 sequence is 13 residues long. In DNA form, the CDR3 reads TGTGCCAGCAGTTTGCCAGGTTTGGACGAGCAGTACTTC. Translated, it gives CASSLPGLDEQYF.

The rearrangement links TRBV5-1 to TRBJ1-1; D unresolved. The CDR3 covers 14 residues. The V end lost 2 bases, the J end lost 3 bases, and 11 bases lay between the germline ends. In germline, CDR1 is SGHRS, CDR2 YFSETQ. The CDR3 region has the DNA TGCGCCAGCAGCTTCGCAAGTACGGACACTGAAGCTTTCTTT. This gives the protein CASSFASTDTEAFF.

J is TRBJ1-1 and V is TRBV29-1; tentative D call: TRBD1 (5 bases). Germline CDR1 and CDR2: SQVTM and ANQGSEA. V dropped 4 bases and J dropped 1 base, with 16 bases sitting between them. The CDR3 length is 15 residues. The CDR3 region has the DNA TGCAGCGTTGCCGGGACGGTCACAGGGAACACTGAAGCTTTCTTT. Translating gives CSVAGTVTGNTEAFF. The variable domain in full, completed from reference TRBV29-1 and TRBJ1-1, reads SAVISQKPSRDICQRGTSLTIQCQVDSQVTMMFWYRQQPGQSLTLIATANQGSEATYESGFVIDKFPISRPNLTFSTLTVSNMSPEDSSIYLCSVAGTVTGNTEAFFGQGTRLTVV.

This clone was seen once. For the CDR3, the DNA is TGTGCCAGCAGCCCAAATATGGGGAGCCGCGAGCAGTACTTC. It translates to CASSPNMGSREQYF. The J gene is TRBJ2-7, the V gene TRBV5-8; a weak D match, TRBD2 (5 bases). V lost 4 bases to trimming and J lost 6 bases, with 17 bases between them. The CDR3 spans 14 residues. The germline V gene encodes CDR1 SGHTS and CDR2 YDEGEE. Full variable domain (outside the CDR3, taken from reference TRBV5-8 and TRBJ2-7): EAGVTQSPTHLIKTRGQQATLRCSPISGHTSVYWYQQALGLGLQFLLWYDEGEERNRGNFPPRFSGRQFPNYSSELNVNALELEDSALYLCASSPNMGSREQYFGPGTRLTVT.

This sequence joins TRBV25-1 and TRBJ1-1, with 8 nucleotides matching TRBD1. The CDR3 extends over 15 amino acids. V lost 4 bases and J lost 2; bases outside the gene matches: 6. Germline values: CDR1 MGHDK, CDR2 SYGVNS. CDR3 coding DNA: TGTGCCAGCAGTGCAAGGACAGGGATTAACACTGAAGCTTTCTTT. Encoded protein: CASSARTGINTEAFF. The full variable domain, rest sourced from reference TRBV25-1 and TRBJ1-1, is EADIYQTPRYLVIGTGKKITLECSQTMGHDKMYWYQQDPGMELHLIHYSYGVNSTEKGDLSSESTVSRIRTEHFPLTLESARPSHTSQYLCASSARTGINTEAFFGQGTRLTVV.